Sequencing of this T cell receptor (beta chain) was carried out in a study of metastatic and nonmetastatic thyroid tumors. On the study more broadly: Thyroid patients, malignant and benign, had repertoires compared across blood and tumor or nodule tissue.

This clone was picked up a small number of times. The antigen is not known. Authors' data handling: CDR3 differences across clinicopathological groups were used to build a distant-metastasis classifier for papillary thyroid cancer. Through MiXCR, TCRdb re-clonotyped the PCR reads. In this record, the V and J calls reflect TCRdb's handling and not the investigators' own analysis. The sample records 20,000 to 25,000 clones, approximately 31% being singletons. No patient received treatment before thyroid surgery. The CDR3 length is 15 residues. V lost 1 base to trimming and J lost 0 bases, with 7 bases between them. Germline V gene data show CDR1 as MNHNS and CDR2 as SASEGT. Study findings and constraints: The study reportedly found significantly higher TCR beta diversity in malignant thyroid tumors than benign nodules, in blood and tumor.

The TCR sequence derives from a female donor with papillary thyroid cancer or a benign thyroid nodule (not recorded which). Some clones in this sample may be carry-over from other donors' samples. The V call is TRBV6-1, the J call TRBJ1-3; D unclear. The material sequenced was blood. Here the CDR3 reads CASSEGPVSGNTIYF. CDR3 nucleotide sequence: TGTGCCAGCAGTGAAGGTCCGGTCTCTGGAAACACCATATATTTT.